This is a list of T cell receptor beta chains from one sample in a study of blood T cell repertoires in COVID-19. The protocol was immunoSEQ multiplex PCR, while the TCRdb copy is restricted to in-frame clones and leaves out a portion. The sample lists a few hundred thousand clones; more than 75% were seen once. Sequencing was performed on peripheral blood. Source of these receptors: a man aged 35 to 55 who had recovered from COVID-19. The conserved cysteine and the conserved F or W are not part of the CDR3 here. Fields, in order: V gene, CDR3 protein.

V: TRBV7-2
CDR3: ASSLAGKGGSPLH

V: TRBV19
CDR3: ASSIGPGGPETQY

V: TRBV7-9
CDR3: ASSPVSGSLYEQY

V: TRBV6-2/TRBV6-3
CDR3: ASSYSQTRLSSEQY

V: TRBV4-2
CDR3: ASSQGGGPYRETYYGYT

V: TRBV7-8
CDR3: ASSFTRDYRRSDTQY

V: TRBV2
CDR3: ASSDGLAGTGELF

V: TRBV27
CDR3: ASSLLGAGNEQF

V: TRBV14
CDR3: ASSRDRVDEQF

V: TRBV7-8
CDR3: ASSLRTQGGLGANVLT

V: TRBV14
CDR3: ASSQGYWGRAF

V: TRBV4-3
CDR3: ASSQNDRGYSPLH

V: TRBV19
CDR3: ASSIEGARGNEQF

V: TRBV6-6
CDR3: ASSYGAATDTQY

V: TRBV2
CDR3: ASSERLAGQETQY

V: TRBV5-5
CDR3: ASSFRLAGDYEQY

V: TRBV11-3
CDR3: ASSLATSGTGELF

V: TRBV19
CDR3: ASRSGGTHEQY

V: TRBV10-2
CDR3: ASSEPFRNTEAF

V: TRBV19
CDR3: ASSIKGTGGTYEQY

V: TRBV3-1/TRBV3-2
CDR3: ASSPSRDRGCI

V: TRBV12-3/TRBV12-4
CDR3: ASSRGGAVGYT

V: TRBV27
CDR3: ASSRRTGASEQF